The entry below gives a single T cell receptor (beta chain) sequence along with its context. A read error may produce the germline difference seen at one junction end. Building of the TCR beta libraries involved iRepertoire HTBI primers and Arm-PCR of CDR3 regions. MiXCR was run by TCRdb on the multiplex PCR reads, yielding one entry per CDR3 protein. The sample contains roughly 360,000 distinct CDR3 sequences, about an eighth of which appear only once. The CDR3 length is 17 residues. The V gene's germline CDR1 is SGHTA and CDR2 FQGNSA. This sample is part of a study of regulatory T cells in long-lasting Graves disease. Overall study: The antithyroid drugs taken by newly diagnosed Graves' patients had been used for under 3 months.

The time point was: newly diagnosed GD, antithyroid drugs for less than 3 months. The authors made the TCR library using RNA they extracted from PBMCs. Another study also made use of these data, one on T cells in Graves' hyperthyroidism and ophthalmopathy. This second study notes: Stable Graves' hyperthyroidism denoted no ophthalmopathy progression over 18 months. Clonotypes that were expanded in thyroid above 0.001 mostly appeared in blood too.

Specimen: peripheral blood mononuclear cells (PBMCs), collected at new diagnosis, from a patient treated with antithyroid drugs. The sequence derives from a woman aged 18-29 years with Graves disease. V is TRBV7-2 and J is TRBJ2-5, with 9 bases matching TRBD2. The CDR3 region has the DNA TGTGCCAACAGCTTACTGGGTGGCGGGAGGGCTCCAGAGACCCAGTACTTC. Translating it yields CANSLLGGGRAPETQYF.